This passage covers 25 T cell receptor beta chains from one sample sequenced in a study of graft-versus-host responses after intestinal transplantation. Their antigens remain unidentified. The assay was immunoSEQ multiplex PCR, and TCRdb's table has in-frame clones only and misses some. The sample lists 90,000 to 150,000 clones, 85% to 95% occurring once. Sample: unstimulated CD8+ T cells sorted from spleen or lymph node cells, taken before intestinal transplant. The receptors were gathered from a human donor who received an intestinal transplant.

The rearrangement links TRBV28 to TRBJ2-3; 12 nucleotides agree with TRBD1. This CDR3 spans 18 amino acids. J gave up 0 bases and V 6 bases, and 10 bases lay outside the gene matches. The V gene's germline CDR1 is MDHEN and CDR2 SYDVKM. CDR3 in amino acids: CASSLTPGQGASTDTQYF. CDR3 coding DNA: TGTGCCAGCAGCCTTACACCGGGACAGGGGGCGAGCACAGATACGCAGTATTTT.

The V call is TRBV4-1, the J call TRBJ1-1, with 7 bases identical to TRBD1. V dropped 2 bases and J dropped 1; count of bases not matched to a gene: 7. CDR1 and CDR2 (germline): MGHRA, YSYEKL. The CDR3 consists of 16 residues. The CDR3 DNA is TGCGCCAGCAGCCAAACTCAGACAGGGAAGAACACTGAAGCTTTCTTT. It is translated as CASSQTQTGKNTEAFF.

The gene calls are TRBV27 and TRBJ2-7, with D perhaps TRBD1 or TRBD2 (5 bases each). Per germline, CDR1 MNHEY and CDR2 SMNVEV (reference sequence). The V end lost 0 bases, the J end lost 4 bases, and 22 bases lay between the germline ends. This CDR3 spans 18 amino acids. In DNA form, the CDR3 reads TGTGCCAGCAGTTTATCCCCTCCCTTCCCGGGACCCCTATACGAGCAGTACTTC. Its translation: CASSLSPPFPGPLYEQYF.

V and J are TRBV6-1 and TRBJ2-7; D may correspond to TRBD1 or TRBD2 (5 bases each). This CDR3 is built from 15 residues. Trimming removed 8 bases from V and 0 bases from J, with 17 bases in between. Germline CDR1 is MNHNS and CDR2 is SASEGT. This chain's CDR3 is CASANHQGDSYEQYF. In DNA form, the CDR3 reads TGTGCCAGCGCCAATCACCAGGGAGACTCCTACGAGCAGTACTTC.

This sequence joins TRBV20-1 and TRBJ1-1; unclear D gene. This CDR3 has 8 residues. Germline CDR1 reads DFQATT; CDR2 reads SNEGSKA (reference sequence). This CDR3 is CSSVPAFF. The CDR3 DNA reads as TGCAGCTCTGTCCCGGCTTTCTTT.

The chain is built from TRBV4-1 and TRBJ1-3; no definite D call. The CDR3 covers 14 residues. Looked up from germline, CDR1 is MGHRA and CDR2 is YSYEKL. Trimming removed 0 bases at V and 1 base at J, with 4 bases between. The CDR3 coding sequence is TGCGCCAGCAGCCAAGAAGATTCTGGAAACACCATATATTTT. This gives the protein CASSQEDSGNTIYF.

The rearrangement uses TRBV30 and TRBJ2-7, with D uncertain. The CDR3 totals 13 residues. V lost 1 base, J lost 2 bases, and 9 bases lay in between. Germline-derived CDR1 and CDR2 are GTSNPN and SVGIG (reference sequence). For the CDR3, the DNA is TGTGCCTGGAGTGCCCAGGATGCCTACGAGCAGTACTTC. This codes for CAWSAQDAYEQYF.

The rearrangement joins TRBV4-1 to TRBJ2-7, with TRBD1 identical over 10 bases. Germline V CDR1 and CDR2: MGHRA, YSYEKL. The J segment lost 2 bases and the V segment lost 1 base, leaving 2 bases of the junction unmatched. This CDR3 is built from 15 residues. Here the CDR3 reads CASSQGTGGAYEQYF. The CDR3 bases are TGCGCCAGCAGCCAAGGGACAGGGGGGGCCTACGAGCAGTACTTC.

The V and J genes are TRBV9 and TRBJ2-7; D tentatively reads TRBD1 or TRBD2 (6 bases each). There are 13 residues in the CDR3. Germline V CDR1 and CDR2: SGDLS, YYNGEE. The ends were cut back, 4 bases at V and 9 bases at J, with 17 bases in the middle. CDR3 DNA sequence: TGTGCCAGCAGCTCCCCCGGGGGCTTTGGGCAGTACTTC. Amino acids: CASSSPGGFGQYF.

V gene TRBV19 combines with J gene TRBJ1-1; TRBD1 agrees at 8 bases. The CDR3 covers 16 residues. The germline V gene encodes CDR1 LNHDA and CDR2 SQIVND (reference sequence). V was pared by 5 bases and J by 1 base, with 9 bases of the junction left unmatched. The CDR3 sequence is CASSPTQGQGNTEAFF. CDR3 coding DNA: TGTGCCAGTAGTCCAACCCAAGGACAGGGGAACACTGAAGCTTTCTTT.

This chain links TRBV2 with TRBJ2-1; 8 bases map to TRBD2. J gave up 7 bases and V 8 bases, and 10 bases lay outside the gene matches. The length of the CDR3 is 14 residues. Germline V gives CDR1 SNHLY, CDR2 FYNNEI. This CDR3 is CASRSGGSWNEQFF. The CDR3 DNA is TGTGCCAGCCGTTCGGGAGGGTCGTGGAATGAGCAGTTCTTC.

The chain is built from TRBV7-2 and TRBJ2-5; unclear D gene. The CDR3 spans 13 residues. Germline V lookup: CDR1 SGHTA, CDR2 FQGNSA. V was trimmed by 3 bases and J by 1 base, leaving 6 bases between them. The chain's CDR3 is CASSFRAQETQYF. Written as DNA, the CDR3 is TGTGCCAGCAGCTTCAGAGCCCAAGAGACCCAGTACTTC.

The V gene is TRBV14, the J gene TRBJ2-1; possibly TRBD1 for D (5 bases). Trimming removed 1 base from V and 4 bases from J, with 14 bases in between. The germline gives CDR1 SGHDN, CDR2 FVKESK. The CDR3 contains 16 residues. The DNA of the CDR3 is TGTGCCAGCAGCCAAGTATCCAGGGAAAGATACAATGAGCAGTTCTTC. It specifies CASSQVSRERYNEQFF.

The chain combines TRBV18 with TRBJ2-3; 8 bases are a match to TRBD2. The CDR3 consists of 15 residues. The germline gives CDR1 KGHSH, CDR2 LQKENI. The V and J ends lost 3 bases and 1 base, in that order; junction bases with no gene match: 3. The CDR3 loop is CASSPGLAGTDTQYF. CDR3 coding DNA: TGTGCCAGCTCACCCGGACTAGCTGGCACAGATACGCAGTATTTT.

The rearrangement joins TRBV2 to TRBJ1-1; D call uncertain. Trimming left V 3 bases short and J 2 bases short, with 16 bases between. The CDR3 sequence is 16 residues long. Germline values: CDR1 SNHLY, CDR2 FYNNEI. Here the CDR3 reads CASSDRPLGSNTEAFF. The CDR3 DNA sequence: TGTGCCAGCAGTGACCGACCGCTGGGGAGCAACACTGAAGCTTTCTTT.

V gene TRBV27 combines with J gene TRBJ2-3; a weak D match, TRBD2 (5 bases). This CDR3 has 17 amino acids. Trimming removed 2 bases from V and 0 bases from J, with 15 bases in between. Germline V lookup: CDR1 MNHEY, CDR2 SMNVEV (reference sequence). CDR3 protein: CASSLVGLFPSTDTQYF. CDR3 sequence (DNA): TGTGCCAGCAGTTTAGTTGGACTTTTTCCTAGCACAGATACGCAGTATTTT.

The CDR3 DNA follows: TGCGCCAGCAGCCCAGGGGGCGCCGAGCAGTTCTTC. This sequence encodes CASSPGGAEQFF. The chain carries TRBV4-3 and TRBJ2-1, with TRBD1 identical over 8 bases. This CDR3 is built from 12 residues. Germline CDR1 LGHNA, CDR2 YSLEER. The V gene end was trimmed by 4 bases and the J gene end by 10 bases; junction bases not matched to a gene: 3.

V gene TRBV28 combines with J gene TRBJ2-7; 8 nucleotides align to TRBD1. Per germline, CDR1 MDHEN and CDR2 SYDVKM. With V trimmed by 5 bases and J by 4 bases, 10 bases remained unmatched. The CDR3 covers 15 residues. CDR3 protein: CASSPGQGVPYEQYF. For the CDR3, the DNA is TGTGCCAGCAGTCCCGGACAGGGAGTGCCATACGAGCAGTACTTC.

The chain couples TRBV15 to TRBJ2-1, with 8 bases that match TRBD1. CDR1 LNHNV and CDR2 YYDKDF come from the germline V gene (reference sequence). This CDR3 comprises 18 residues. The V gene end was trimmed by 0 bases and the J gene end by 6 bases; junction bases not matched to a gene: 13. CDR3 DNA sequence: TGTGCCACCAGCAGAGATCAAATAGGACAGGGTTTTTTCAATGAGCAGTTCTTC. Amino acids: CATSRDQIGQGFFNEQFF.

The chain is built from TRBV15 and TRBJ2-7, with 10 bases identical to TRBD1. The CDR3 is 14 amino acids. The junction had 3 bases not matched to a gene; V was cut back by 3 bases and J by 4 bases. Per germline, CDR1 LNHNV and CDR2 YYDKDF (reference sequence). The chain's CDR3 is CATSRTGGEYEQYF. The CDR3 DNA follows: TGTGCCACCAGCAGGACAGGGGGCGAGTACGAGCAGTACTTC.

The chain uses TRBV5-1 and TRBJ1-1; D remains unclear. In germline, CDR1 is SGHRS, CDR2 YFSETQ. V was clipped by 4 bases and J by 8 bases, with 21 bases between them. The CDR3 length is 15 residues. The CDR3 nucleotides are TGCGCCAGCAGCCGTTTTTTGAGGGCGCGACACGAAGCTTTCTTT. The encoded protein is CASSRFLRARHEAFF.

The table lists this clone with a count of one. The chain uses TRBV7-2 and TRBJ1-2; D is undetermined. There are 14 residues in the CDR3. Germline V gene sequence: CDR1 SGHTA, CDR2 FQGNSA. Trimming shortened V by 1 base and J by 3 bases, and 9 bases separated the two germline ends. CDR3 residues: CASSLVGSHYGYTF. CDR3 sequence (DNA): TGTGCCAGCAGCTTAGTAGGCAGCCACTATGGCTACACCTTC.

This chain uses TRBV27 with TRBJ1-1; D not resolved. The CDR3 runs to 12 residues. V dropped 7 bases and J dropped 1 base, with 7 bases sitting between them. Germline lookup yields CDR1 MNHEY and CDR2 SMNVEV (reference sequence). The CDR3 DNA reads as TGTGCCAGCATAGGAGCGAACACTGAAGCTTTCTTT. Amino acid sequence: CASIGANTEAFF.

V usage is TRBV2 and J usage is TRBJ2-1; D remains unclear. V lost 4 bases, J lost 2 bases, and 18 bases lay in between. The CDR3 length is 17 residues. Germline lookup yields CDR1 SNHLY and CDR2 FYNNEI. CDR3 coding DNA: TGTGCCAGCAGTGTCCGGCTTACGGGTCCTACCTACAATGAGCAGTTCTTC. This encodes CASSVRLTGPTYNEQFF.

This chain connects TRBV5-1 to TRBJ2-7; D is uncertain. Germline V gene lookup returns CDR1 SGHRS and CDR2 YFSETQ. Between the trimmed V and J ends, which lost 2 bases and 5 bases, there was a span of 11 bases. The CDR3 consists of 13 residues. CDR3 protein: CASSFWQIDEQYF. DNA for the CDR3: TGCGCCAGCAGCTTTTGGCAGATCGACGAGCAGTACTTC.